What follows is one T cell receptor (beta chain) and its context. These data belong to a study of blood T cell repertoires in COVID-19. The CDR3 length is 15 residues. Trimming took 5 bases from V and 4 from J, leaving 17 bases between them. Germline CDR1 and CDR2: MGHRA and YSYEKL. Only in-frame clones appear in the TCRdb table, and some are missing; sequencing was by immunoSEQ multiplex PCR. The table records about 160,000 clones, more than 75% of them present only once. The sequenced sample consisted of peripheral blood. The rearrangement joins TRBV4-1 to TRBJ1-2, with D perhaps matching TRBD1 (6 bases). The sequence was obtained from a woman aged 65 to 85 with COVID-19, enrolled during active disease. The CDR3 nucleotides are TGCGCCAGCAGCTACCGTCTACAGGGTGCCTATGGCTACACCTTC. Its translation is CASSYRLQGAYGYTF.